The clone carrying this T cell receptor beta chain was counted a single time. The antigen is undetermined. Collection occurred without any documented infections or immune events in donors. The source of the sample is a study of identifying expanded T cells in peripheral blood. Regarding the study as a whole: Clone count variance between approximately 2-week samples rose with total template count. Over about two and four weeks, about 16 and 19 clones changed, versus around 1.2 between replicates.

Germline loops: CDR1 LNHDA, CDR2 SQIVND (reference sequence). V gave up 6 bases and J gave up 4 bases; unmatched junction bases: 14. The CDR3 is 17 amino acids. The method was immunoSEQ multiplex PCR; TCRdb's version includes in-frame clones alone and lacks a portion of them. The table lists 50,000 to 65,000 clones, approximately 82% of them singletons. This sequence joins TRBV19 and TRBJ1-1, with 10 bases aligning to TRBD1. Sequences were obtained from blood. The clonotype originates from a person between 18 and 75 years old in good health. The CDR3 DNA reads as TGTGCCAGTAGCAAAAAACACCGGGGACAGGGGCGCACTGAAGCTTTCTTT. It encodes CASSKKHRGQGRTEAFF.